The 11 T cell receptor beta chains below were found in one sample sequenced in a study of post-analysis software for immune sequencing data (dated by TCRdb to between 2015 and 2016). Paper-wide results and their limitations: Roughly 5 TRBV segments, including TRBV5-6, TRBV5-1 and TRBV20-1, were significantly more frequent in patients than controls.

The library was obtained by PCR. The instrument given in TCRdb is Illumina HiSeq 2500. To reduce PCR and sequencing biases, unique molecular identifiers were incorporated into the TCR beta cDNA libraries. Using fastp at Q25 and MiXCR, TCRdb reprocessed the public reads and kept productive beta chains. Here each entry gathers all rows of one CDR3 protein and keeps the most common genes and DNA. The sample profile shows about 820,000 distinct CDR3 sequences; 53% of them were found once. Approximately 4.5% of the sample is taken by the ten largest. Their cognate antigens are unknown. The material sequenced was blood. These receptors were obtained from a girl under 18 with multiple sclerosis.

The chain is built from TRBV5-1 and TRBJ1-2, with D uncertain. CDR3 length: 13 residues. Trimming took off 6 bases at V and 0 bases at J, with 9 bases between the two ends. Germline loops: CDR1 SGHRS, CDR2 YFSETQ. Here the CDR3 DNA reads TGCGCCAGCACCGGGCAGACTAACTATGGCTACACCTTC. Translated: CASTGQTNYGYTF.

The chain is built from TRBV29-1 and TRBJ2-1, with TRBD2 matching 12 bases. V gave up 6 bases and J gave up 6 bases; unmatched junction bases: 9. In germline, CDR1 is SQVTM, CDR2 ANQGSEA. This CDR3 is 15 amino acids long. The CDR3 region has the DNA TGCAGCGTCTCTACTCTAGCGGGAGGGATCAATGAGCAGTTCTTC. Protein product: CSVSTLAGGINEQFF.

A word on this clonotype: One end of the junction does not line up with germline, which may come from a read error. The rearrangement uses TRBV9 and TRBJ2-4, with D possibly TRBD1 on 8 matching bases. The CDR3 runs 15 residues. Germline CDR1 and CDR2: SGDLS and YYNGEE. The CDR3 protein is CASSAQGGAKNIQDF. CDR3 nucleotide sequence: TGTGCCAGCAGCGCACAGGGGGGGGCCAAAAACATTCAGGACTTC.

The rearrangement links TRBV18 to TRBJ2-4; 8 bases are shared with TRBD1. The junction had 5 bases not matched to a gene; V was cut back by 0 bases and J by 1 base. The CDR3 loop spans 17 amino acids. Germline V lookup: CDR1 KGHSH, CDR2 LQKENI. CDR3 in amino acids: CASSPPGQGAAKNIQYF. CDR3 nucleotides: TGTGCCAGCTCACCACCGGGGCAGGGGGCGGCCAAAAACATTCAGTACTTC.

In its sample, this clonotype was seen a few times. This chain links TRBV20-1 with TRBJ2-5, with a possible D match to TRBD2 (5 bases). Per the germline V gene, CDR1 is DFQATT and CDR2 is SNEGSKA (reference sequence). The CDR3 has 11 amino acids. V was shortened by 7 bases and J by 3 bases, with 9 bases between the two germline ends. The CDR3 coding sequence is TGCAGTGGAGGGCGAGAAGAGACCCAGTACTTC. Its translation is CSGGREETQYF.

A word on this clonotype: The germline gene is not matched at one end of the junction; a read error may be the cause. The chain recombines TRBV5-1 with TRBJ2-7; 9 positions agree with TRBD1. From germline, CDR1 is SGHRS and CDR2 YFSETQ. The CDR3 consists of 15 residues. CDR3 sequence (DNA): TGTGCCAGCAGTTTAGAGGGGACAGGGTCCTACGAGCAGTACTTC. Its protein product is CASSLEGTGSYEQYF.

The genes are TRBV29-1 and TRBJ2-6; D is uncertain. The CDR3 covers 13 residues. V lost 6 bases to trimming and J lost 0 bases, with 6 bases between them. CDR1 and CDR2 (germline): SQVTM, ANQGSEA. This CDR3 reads CSVGLSGANVLTF. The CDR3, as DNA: TGCAGCGTAGGGCTCTCTGGGGCCAACGTCCTGACTTTC.

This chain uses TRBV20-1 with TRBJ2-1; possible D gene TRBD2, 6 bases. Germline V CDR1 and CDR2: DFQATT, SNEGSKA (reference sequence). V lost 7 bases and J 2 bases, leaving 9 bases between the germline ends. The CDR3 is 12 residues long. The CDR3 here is CSGGETYNEQFF. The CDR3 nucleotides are TGCAGTGGCGGGGAAACCTACAATGAGCAGTTCTTC.

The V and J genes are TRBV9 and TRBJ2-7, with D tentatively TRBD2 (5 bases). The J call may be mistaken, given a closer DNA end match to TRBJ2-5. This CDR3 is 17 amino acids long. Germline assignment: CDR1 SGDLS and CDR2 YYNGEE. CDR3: CASSVEAVSQRRETQYF. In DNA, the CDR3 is TGTGCCAGCAGCGTAGAGGCCGTGTCGCAGCGGAGGGAGACCCAGTACTTC.

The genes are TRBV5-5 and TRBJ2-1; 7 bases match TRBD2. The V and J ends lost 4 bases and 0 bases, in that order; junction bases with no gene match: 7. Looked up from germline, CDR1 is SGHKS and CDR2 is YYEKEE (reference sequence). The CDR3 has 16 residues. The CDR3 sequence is CASSPASGGSYNEQFF. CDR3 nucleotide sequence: TGTGCCAGCAGCCCAGCTAGCGGAGGCTCCTACAATGAGCAGTTCTTC.

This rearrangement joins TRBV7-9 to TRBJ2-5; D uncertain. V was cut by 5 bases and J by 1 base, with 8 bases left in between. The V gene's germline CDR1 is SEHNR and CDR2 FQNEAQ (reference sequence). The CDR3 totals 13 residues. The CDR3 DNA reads TGTGCCAGCAGCCCCCACCTCCAAGAGACCCAGTACTTC. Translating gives CASSPHLQETQYF.